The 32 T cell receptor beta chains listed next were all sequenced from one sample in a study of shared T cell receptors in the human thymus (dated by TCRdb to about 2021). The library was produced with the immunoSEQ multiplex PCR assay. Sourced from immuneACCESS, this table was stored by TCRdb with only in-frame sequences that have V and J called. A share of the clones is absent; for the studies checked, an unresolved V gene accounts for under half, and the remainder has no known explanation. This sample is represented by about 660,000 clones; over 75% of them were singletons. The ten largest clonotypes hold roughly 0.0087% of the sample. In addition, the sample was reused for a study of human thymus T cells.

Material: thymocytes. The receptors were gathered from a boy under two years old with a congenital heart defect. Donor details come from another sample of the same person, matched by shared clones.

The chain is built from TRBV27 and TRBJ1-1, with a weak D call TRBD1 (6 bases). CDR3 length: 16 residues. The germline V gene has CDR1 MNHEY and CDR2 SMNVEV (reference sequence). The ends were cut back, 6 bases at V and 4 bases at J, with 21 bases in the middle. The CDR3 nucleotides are TGTGCCAGCAGACAAGTCAGGGGAAGGGCAGCCACTGAAGCTTTCTTT. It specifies CASRQVRGRAATEAFF.

CDR3 protein: CASSVEGGSTNEKLFF. The CDR3 DNA is TGCGCCAGCAGCGTGGAAGGGGGCAGTACTAATGAAAAACTGTTTTTT. The rearrangement links TRBV5-1 to TRBJ1-4; TRBD1 agrees at 7 bases. CDR3 length equals 16 residues. V gave up 4 bases and J gave up 2 bases; unmatched junction bases: 8. Germline-derived CDR1 and CDR2 are SGHRS and YFSETQ.

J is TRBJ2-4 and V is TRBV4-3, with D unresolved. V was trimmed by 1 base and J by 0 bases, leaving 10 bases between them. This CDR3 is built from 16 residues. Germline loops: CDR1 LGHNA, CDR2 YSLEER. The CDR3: CASSQASSVAKNIQYF. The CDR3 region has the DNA TGCGCCAGCAGCCAAGCCTCCTCGGTAGCCAAAAACATTCAGTACTTC.

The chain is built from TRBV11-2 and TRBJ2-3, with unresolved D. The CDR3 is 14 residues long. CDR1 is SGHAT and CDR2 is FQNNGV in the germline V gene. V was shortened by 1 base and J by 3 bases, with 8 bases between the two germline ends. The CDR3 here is CASSLGVATDTQYF. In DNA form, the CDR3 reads TGTGCCAGCAGCTTAGGGGTAGCAACAGATACGCAGTATTTT.

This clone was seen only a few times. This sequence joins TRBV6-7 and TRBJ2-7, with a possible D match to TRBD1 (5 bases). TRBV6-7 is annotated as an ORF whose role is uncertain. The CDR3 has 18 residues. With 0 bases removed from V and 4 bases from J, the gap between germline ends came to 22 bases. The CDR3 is CASSYSRATAYPTYEQYF. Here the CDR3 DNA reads TGTGCCAGCAGTTACTCCCGTGCGACAGCGTATCCTACTTACGAGCAGTACTTC.

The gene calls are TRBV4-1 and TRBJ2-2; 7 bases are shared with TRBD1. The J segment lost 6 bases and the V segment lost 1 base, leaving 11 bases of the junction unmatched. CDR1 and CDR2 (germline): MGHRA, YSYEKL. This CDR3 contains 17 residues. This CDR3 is CASSQAIRQGRAGELFF. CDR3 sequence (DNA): TGCGCCAGCAGCCAAGCCATTCGACAGGGTAGGGCCGGGGAGCTGTTTTTT.

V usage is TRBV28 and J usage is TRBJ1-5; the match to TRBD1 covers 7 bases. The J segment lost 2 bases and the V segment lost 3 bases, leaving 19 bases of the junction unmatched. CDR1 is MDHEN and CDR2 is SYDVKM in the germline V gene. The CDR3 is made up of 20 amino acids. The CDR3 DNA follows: TGTGCCAGCAGTTTTGGGACAGAACCCGCGGTATTCCTAGGCAATCAGCCCCAGCATTTT. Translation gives CASSFGTEPAVFLGNQPQHF.

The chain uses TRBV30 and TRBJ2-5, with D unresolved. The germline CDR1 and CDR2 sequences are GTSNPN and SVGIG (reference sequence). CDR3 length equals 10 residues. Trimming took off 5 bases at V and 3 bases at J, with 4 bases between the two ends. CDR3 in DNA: TGTGCCTGGGTAGAAGAGACCCAGTACTTC. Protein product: CAWVEETQYF.

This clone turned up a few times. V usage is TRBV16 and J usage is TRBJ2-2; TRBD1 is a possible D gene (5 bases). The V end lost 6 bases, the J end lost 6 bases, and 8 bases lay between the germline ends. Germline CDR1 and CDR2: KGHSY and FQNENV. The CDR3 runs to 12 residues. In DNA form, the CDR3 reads TGTGCCAGCAGACAGGAACCCGGGGAGCTGTTTTTT. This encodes CASRQEPGELFF.

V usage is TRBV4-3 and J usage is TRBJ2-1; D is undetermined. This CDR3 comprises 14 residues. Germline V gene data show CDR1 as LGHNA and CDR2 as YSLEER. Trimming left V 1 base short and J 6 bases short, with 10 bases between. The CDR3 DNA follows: TGCGCCAGCAGCCAAGGGGCTGGTTCCAATGAGCAGTTCTTC. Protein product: CASSQGAGSNEQFF.

CDR3 sequence reads: CAWRPRQGFNEKLFF. Written as DNA, the CDR3 is TGTGCCTGGAGACCGAGACAGGGGTTTAATGAAAAACTGTTTTTT. The chain is built from TRBV30 and TRBJ1-4; 8 bases fit TRBD1. In germline, CDR1 is GTSNPN, CDR2 SVGIG (reference sequence). V gave up 3 bases and J gave up 4 bases; unmatched junction bases: 7. The CDR3 covers 15 residues.

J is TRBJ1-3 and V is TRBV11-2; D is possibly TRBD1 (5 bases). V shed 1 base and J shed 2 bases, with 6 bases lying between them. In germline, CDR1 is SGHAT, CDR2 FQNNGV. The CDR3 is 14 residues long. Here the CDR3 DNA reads TGTGCCAGCAGCTTAGGCAGGGCTGGAAACACCATATATTTT. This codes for CASSLGRAGNTIYF.

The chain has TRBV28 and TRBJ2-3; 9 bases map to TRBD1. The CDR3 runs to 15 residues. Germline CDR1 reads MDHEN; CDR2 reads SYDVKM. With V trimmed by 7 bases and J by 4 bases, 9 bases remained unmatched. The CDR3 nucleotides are TGTGCCAGCACCCGCCGGGACAGGGAGTCAGATACGCAGTATTTT. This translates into CASTRRDRESDTQYF.

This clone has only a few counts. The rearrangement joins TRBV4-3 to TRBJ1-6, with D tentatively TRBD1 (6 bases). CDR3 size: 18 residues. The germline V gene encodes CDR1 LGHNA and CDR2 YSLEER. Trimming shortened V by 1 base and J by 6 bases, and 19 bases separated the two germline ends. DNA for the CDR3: TGCGCCAGCAGCCAAGGGGGTAGGCAGGGGAATTCTAATTCACCCCTCCACTTT. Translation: CASSQGGRQGNSNSPLHF.

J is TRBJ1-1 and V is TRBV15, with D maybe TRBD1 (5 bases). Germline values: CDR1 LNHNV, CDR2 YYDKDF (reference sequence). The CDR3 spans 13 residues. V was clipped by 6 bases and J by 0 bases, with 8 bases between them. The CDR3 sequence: CATRGEVNTEAFF. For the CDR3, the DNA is TGTGCCACCAGAGGGGAGGTGAACACTGAAGCTTTCTTT.

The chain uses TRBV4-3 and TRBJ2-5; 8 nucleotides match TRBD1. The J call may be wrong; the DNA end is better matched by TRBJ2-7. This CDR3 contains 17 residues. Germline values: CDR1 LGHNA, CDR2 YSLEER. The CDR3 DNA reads TGCGCCAGCAGCCAAGATCACCCAGGGGGCCCTCCCTACGAGCAGTACTTC. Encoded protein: CASSQDHPGGPPYEQYF.

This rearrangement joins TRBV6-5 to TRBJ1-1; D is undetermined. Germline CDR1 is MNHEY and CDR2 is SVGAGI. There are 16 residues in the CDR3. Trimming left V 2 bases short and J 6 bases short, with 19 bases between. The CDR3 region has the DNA TGTGCCAGCAGTTACCGCCCCATGACACAAGTCCCTGAAGCTTTCTTT. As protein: CASSYRPMTQVPEAFF.

The CDR3 sequence: CASSLHSTGTSASHEQFF. The CDR3 DNA is TGTGCCAGCAGTTTACACTCCACCGGGACTAGCGCGTCGCATGAGCAGTTCTTC. The chain recombines TRBV28 with TRBJ2-1, with 10 bases aligning to TRBD2. This CDR3 is 18 amino acids long. Germline V gene sequence: CDR1 MDHEN, CDR2 SYDVKM. Trimming cost V 2 bases and J 8 bases; bases outside gene matches: 15.

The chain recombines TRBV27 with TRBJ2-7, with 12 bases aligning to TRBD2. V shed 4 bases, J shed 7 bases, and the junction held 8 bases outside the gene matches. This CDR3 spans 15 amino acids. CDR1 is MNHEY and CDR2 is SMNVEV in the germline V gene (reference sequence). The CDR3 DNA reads TGTGCCAGCAGTTCCGAGACTAGCGGGAGAGGGGAGCAGTACTTC. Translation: CASSSETSGRGEQYF.

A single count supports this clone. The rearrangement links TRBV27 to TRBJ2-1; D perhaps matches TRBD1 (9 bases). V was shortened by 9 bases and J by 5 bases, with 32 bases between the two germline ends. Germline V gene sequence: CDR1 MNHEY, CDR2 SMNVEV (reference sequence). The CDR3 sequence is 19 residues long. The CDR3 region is CASGDRGQGASGPNNEQFF. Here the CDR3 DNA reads TGTGCCAGTGGTGATCGGGGACAGGGAGCTAGCGGGCCTAACAATGAGCAGTTCTTC.

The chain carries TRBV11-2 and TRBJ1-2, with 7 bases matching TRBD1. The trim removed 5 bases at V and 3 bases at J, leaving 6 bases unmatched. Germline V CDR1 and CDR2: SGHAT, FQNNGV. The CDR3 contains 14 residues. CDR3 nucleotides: TGTGCCAGCAGCCCAGACAGGGTCGACTATGGCTACACCTTC. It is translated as CASSPDRVDYGYTF.

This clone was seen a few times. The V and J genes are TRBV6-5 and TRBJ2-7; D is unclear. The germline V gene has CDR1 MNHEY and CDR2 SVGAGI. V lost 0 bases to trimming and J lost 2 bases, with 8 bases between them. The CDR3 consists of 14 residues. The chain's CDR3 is CASSYSIHTYEQYF. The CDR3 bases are TGTGCCAGCAGTTACTCGATACACACCTACGAGCAGTACTTC.

In nucleotides, the CDR3 is TGCGCCAGCAGGGGGGGGACAGGGGTAAACGAGCAGTACTTC. Its translation: CASRGGTGVNEQYF. The genes are TRBV5-1 and TRBJ2-7; 10 bases align to TRBD1. J lost 5 bases, V lost 5 bases, and 7 bases had no gene match. Germline V gene lookup returns CDR1 SGHRS and CDR2 YFSETQ. CDR3 length equals 14 residues.

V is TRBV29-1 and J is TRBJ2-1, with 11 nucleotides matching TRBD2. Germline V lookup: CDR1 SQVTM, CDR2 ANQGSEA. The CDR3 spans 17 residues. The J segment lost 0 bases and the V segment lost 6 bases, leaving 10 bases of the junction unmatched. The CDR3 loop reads CSVTSGNRWSSYNEQFF. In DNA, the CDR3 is TGCAGCGTGACTAGCGGGAATCGATGGAGCTCCTACAATGAGCAGTTCTTC.

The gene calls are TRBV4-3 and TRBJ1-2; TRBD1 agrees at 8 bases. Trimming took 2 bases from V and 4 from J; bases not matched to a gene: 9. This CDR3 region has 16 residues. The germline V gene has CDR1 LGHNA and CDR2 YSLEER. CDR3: CASSQKPGGVSYGYTF. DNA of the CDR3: TGCGCCAGCAGCCAAAAGCCAGGGGGCGTTAGCTATGGCTACACCTTC.

CDR3 bases: TGTGCCAGCAGCTCCCGGACAGAAAACGAGCAGTACTTC. Translated, it gives CASSSRTENEQYF. The chain employs TRBV11-3 and TRBJ2-7; D is perhaps TRBD1 (6 bases). The CDR3 contains 13 residues. Germline V gene sequence: CDR1 SGHNT, CDR2 YENEEA. The V and J ends lost 4 bases and 5 bases respectively, with 12 bases between them.

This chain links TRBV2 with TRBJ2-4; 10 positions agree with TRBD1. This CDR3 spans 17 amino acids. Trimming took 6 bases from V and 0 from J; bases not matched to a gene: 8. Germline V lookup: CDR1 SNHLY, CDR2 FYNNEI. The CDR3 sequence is CASRPTGGSLAKNIQYF. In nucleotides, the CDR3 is TGTGCCAGCAGACCGACAGGGGGCAGCTTAGCCAAAAACATTCAGTACTTC. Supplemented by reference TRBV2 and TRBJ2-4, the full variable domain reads EPEVTQTPSHQVTQMGQEVILRCVPISNHLYFYWYRQILGQKVEFLVSFYNNEISEKSEIFDDQFSVERPDGSNFTLKIRSTKLEDSAMYFCASRPTGGSLAKNIQYFGAGTRLSVL.

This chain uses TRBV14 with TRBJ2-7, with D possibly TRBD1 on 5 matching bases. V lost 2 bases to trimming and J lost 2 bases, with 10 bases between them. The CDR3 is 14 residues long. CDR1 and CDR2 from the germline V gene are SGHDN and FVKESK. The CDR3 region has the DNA TGTGCCAGCAGCCAACTACAGGCCCCCTACGAGCAGTACTTC. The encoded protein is CASSQLQAPYEQYF.

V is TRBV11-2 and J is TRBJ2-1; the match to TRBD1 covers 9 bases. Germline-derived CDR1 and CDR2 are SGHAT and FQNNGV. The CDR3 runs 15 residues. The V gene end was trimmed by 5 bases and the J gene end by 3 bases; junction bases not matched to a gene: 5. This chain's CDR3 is CASSGPGQGYNEQFF. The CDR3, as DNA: TGTGCCAGCAGCGGACCGGGACAGGGCTACAATGAGCAGTTCTTC.

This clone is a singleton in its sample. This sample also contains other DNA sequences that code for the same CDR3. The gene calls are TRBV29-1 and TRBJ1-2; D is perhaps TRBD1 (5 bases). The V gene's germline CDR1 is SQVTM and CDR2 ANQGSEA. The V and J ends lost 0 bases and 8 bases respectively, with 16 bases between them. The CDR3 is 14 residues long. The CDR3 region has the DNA TGCAGCGTTGAAGATAACGGGGACTTATACGGCTACACCTTC. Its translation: CSVEDNGDLYGYTF. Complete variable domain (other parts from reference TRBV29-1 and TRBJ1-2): SAVISQKPSRDICQRGTSLTIQCQVDSQVTMMFWYRQQPGQSLTLIATANQGSEATYESGFVIDKFPISRPNLTFSTLTVSNMSPEDSSIYLCSVEDNGDLYGYTFGSGTRLTVV.

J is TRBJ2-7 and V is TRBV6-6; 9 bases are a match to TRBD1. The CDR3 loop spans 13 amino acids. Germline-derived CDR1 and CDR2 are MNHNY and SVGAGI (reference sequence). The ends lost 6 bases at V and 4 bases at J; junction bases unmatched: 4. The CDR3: CASSRDRVYEQYF. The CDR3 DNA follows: TGTGCCAGCAGCAGGGACAGGGTTTACGAGCAGTACTTC.

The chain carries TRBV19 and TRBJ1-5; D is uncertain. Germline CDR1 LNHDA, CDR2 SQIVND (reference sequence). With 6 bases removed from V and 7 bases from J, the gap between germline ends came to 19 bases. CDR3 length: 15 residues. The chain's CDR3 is CASRQPGSRAQPQHF. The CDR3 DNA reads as TGTGCCAGTAGACAACCGGGATCTAGAGCGCAGCCCCAGCATTTT.